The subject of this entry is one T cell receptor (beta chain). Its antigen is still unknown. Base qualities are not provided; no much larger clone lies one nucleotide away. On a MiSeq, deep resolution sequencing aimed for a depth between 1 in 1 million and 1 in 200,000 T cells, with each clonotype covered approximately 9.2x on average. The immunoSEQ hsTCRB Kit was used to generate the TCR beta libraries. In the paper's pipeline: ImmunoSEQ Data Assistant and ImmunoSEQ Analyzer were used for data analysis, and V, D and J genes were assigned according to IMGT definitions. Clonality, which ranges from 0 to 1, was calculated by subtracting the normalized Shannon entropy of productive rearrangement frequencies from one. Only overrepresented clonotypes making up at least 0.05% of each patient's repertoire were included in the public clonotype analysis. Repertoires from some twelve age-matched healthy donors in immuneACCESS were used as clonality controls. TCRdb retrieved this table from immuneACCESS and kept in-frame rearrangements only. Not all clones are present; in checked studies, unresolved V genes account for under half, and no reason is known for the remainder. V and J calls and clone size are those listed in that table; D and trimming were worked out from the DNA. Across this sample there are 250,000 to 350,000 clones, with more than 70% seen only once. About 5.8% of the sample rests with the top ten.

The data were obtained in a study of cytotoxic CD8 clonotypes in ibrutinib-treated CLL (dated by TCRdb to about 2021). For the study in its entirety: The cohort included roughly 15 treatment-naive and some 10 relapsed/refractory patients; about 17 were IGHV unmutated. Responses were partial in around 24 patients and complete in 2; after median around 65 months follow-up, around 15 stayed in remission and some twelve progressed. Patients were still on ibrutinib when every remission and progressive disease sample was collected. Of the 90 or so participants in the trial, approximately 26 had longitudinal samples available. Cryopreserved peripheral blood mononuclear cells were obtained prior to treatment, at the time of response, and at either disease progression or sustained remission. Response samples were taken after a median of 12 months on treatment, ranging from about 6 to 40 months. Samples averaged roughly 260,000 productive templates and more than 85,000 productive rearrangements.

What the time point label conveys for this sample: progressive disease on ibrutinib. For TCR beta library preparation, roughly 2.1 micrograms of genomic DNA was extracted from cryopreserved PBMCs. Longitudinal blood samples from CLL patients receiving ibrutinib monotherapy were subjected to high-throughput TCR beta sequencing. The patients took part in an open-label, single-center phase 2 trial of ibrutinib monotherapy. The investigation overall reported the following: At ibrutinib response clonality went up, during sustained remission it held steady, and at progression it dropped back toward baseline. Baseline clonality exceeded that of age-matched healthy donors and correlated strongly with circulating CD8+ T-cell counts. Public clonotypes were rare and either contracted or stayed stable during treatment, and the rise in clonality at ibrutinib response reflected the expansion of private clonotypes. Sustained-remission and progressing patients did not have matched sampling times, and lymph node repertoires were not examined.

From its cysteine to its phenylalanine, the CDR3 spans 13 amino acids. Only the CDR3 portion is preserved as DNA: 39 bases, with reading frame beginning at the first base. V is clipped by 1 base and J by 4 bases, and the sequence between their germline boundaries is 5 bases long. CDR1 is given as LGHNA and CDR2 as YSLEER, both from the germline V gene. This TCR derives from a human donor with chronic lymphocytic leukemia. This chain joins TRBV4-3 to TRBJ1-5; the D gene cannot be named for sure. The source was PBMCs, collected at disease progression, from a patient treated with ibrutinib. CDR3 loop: CASSQGPNQPQHF. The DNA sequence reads TGCGCCAGCAGCCAAGGACCGAATCAGCCCCAGCATTTT.